This TCR beta chain stems from a study of blood T cell repertoires in COVID-19. Study details: COVID-19 samples from acute and convalescent phases originated in the United States, Italy and Spain.

This clone was recorded once. Original processing notes: It was from reference gene primer amplification that nucleated cell counts were estimated. The data were produced by immunoSEQ multiplex PCR, yet TCRdb's version contains in-frame clones alone and is incomplete. The V and J calls and clone size come from that table; D and trimming were worked out from the DNA. Found here are 45,000 to 70,000 clones, about nine tenths of them singletons; the top ten hold roughly a fifth. CDR3 size: 15 residues. J lost 5 bases, V lost 4 bases, and 7 bases had no gene match. Germline CDR1 reads SGHAT; CDR2 reads FQDESV (reference sequence).

The receptor was derived from a woman older than 75 with COVID-19, enrolled during active disease. The J gene is TRBJ2-5, the V gene TRBV11-1, with 10 bases aligning to TRBD2. Sequencing was done on a sample of peripheral blood. Here the CDR3 reads CASSSPGLATETQYF. DNA for the CDR3: TGTGCCAGCAGCTCACCGGGACTAGCGACGGAGACCCAGTACTTC.